This TCR beta chain was sequenced during a study of T cell repertoires in cytomegalovirus infection. Findings of the study overall: What dominated the ex vivo response were HLA-C-restricted CMV-specific TCR beta clonotypes.

TCRdb ran MiXCR on the reads and lists one entry per CDR3 protein. This sample has around 170,000 distinct CDR3 sequences, with under 20% found just once. The germline gives CDR1 DFQATT, CDR2 SNEGSKA (reference sequence). Deletions cut 0 bases from V and 9 bases from J, with 11 bases between. The CDR3 loop spans 12 amino acids. This clonotype was seen only a few times. Its antigen is not identified. Sequencing was carried out using CD8+ T cells from PBMCs. This TCR came from a human donor in good health (CMV status not recorded). Some clones in this sample may be carry-over from other donors' samples. The chain combines TRBV20-1 with TRBJ1-2, with no clear D. CDR3 DNA sequence: TGCAGTGCTAGAGATGGCAGAGAGAGCTACACCTTC. This sequence encodes CSARDGRESYTF.